A selection of T cell receptor beta chains follows, all from one sample in a study of response to subunit inactivated influenza vaccine. TCRdb re-analysed the RT-PCR reads in MiXCR, keeping a single row per CDR3 protein. This sample has hundreds of thousands of distinct CDR3 sequences, with roughly 14% found just once. The sequencing here drew on PBMCs from blood, taken 11 to 12 days after vaccination. These receptor sequences come from a man aged 50-59 years who received an inactivated influenza vaccine. CDR3s include the opening cysteine and the closing phenylalanine or tryptophan. D genes are given only for firm matches. Clone size is stated in some rows and not others, as once, few, many or a class when expanded.

d_gene | j_gene | v_gene | abundance | CDR3aa | CDR3nt
TRBD1 | TRBJ1-1 | TRBV6-5 | - | CASSYSLRGRGNTEAFF | TGTGCCAGCAGTTACTCACTAAGGGGGCGCGGGAACACTGAAGCTTTCTTT
TRBD1 | TRBJ2-3 | TRBV20-1 | - | CSAVQGTGPTDTQYF | TGCAGTGCCGTCCAAGGGACAGGGCCCACAGATACGCAGTATTTT
TRBD1 | TRBJ1-2 | TRBV28 | few | CASSTGGVDGYTF | TGTGCCAGCAGTACAGGGGGGGTCGATGGCTACACCTTC
TRBD1 | TRBJ2-2 | TRBV4-3 | few | CASSFPGTGGELFF | TGCGCCAGCAGCTTCCCCGGGACAGGCGGGGAGCTGTTTTTT
- | TRBJ1-1 | TRBV20-1 | many | CSALPASKRTEAFF | TGCAGTGCTCTCCCCGCTTCAAAGCGGACTGAAGCTTTCTTT
- | TRBJ2-1 | TRBV30 | - | CAWSVPFLYNEQFF | TGTGCCTGGAGTGTTCCTTTCCTTTACAATGAGCAGTTCTTC
- | TRBJ1-5 | TRBV19 | few | CASSKVQGQPQHF | TGTGCCAGTAGTAAGGTCCAGGGACAGCCCCAGCATTTT
TRBD1 | TRBJ1-2 | TRBV5-1 | few | CASSGTGGVYYGYTF | TGCGCCAGCAGCGGTACAGGGGGCGTTTACTATGGCTACACCTTC
TRBD1 | TRBJ1-2 | TRBV7-2 | few | CASSLVRDRGVGYTF | TGTGCCAGCAGCTTAGTCCGGGACAGGGGCGTCGGCTACACCTTC
- | TRBJ1-2 | TRBV5-1 | few | CASSLARSRVDGYTF | TGCGCCAGCAGCTTGGCCCGCAGCAGGGTAGACGGCTACACCTTC
- | TRBJ1-3 | TRBV5-1 | many | CASSLDRVGNTIYF | TGCGCCAGCAGCTTGGACAGGGTGGGAAACACCATATATTTT
- | TRBJ1-2 | TRBV30 | - | CAWSVLNRDYGYTF | TGTGCCTGGAGTGTACTGAATAGGGACTATGGCTACACCTTC
TRBD2 | TRBJ2-1 | TRBV4-3 | few | CASSQSPGLAGVKRYNEQFF | TGCGCCAGCAGCCAATCCCCGGGACTAGCGGGAGTAAAAAGATACAATGAGCAGTTCTTC
- | TRBJ2-7 | TRBV20-1 | - | CSARGLGPTEQYF | TGCAGTGCTAGAGGATTAGGGCCCACCGAGCAGTACTTC
TRBD1 | TRBJ2-7 | TRBV5-5 | - | CASSLRGGQGPYEQYF | TGTGCCAGCAGCCTGAGGGGCGGACAGGGACCCTACGAGCAGTACTTC
- | TRBJ2-7 | TRBV7-2 | - | CASSFGTAGEQYF | TGTGCCAGCAGCTTCGGGACAGCGGGCGAGCAGTACTTC
- | TRBJ2-3 | TRBV7-2 | - | CASSLVGDSTDTQYF | TGTGCCAGCAGCTTAGTCGGGGACAGCACAGATACGCAGTATTTT
- | TRBJ2-1 | TRBV20-1 | few | CSASGFGNEQFF | TGCAGTGCTAGCGGGTTCGGGAATGAGCAGTTCTTC
TRBD2 | TRBJ2-7 | TRBV18 | - | CASSPAGATSYEQYF | TGTGCCAGCTCACCAGCGGGAGCTACATCCTACGAGCAGTACTTC
TRBD1 | TRBJ2-4 | TRBV12-3/TRBV12-4 | - | CASSYQGDKNIQYF | TGTGCCAGCAGCTATCAGGGGGACAAAAACATTCAGTACTTC
TRBD2 | TRBJ2-5 | TRBV20-1 | many | CSARDPLLAGQETQYF | TGCAGTGCTAGAGATCCTTTACTAGCGGGCCAAGAGACCCAGTACTTC
TRBD2 | TRBJ2-1 | TRBV2 | few | CASRPRERGTYNEQFF | TGTGCCAGCAGACCCAGGGAGCGGGGAACCTACAATGAGCAGTTCTTC
TRBD2 | TRBJ2-3 | TRBV5-1 | many | CASRWTSGSGDTQYF | TGCGCCAGCAGATGGACTAGCGGGAGTGGAGATACGCAGTATTTT
- | TRBJ2-3 | TRBV2 | - | CATKLAFLTDTQYF | TGTGCCACTAAGTTAGCGTTTCTCACAGATACGCAGTATTTT